This is a list of T cell receptor beta chains from one sample in a study of blood T cell repertoires in COVID-19. Generated by immunoSEQ multiplex PCR, the TCRdb table keeps only in-frame clones and is missing some. The sample lists fewer than 80,000 clones, roughly 87% seen once, with approximately 5% in the top ten. Sequencing input: peripheral blood. The receptors come from a woman aged 45 to 65 with active COVID-19. Both conserved end residues are part of each CDR3. The D gene is left open where the match is weak. Expanded clones get a size class; other rows say once, few or many, or leave the size out.

d_call	clone_size	v_call	j_call	cdr3_nt	cdr3_aa
.	.	TRBV7-8	TRBJ2-7	TGTGCCAGCAGCCTGACTGTGGGCGAGCAGTACTTC	CASSLTVGEQYF
TRBD1	few	TRBV30	TRBJ2-2	TGTGCCTGGATAATGCACAGGGGAAGGGCCGGGGAGCTGTTTTTT	CAWIMHRGRAGELFF
.	.	TRBV28	TRBJ1-5	TGTGCCAGCACTGACAGTCCTCAGCCCCAGCATTTT	CASTDSPQPQHF
TRBD1	.	TRBV14	TRBJ1-2	TGTGCCAGCAGCCGGGGACAGGGCTGGAGCTATGGCTACACCTTC	CASSRGQGWSYGYTF
TRBD1	.	TRBV7-9	TRBJ1-1	TGTGCCAGCAGCAGGACAGGGAACACTGAAGCTTTCTTT	CASSRTGNTEAFF
.	.	TRBV3-1/TRBV3-2	TRBJ1-2	TGTGCCAGCAGCCAAAGGGACACGCTCTATTCCCCCCATGGCTACACCTTC	CASSQRDTLYSPHGYTF
TRBD1	.	TRBV19	TRBJ1-2	TGTGCCAGTAGCAGCCAACAGGGGAACTATGGCTACACCTTC	CASSSQQGNYGYTF
TRBD1	.	TRBV10-2	TRBJ1-5	TGCGCCAGCAGTGATCGGCGACAGGGGGGGTTGGGCAATCAGCCCCAGCATTTT	CASSDRRQGGLGNQPQHF
TRBD2	.	TRBV29-1	TRBJ2-3	TGCAGCGTTGAAGACCCCTGGGGCGGGGGAAGCACAGATACGCAGTATTTT	CSVEDPWGGGSTDTQYF
.	.	TRBV2	TRBJ1-6	TGTGCCAGCAAGGTACAGCCCTTCGATAATTCACCCCTCCACTTT	CASKVQPFDNSPLHF
TRBD2	.	TRBV7-2	TRBJ2-3	TGTGCCAGCAGCGGGACTAAGGGACGCACAGATACGCAGTATTTT	CASSGTKGRTDTQYF
.	.	TRBV6-5	TRBJ1-1	TGTGCCAGCAGTTCTCTGGGCAAAAACACTGAAGCTTTCTTT	CASSSLGKNTEAFF
.	.	TRBV19	TRBJ1-2	TGTGCCAGTAGTCCCTACCATGGGGGCGGGCCCTATGGCTACACCTTC	CASSPYHGGGPYGYTF
TRBD1	once	TRBV5-1	TRBJ2-2	TGCGCCAGCAGCTTAGGACAGGGTAGCACCGGGGAGCTGTTTTTT	CASSLGQGSTGELFF
.	few	TRBV6-5	TRBJ1-1	TGTGCCAGCAGACCGCACGCCGGACAGAAAACCGAAGCTTTCTTT	CASRPHAGQKTEAFF
.	.	TRBV10-3	TRBJ2-5	TGTGCCATCAGTGTTCAGGCATCCCAAGAGACCCAGTACTTC	CAISVQASQETQYF
TRBD1	.	TRBV29-1	TRBJ2-7	TGCAGCGGCGGGACAGGGGGTTGGGAGCAGTACTTC	CSGGTGGWEQYF
TRBD1	.	TRBV5-1	TRBJ2-7	TGCGCCAGCAGCTCAGTAAGTGGACAGGGGGCTTACGAGCAGTACTTC	CASSSVSGQGAYEQYF
TRBD2	.	TRBV28	TRBJ2-1	TGTGCCAGCAGTTCCAGTCCGGGGGGTGGCTCCTACAATGAGCAGTTCTTC	CASSSSPGGGSYNEQFF
.	.	TRBV7-9	TRBJ2-1	TGTGCCGGATTTAACGGGATGGCTAATGAGCAGTTCTTC	CAGFNGMANEQFF